A single sample is the source of the 7 T cell receptor beta chains below, sequenced in a study of human T cells and chemical hapten exposure. Someone pulled total RNA out of unfractionated whole blood. Via MiXCR, TCRdb re-called the 5' RACE reads, giving one row per CDR3 protein. This sample yields more than 60,000 distinct CDR3 sequences, of which approximately 15% are seen a single time; about 6.5% belongs to the top ten. These receptors were obtained from a female donor in good health.

This clonotype was picked up a small number of times. J is TRBJ2-3 and V is TRBV7-2; 12 bases align to TRBD2. The J segment lost 10 bases and the V segment lost 3 bases, leaving 5 bases of the junction unmatched. Germline V CDR1 and CDR2: SGHTA, FQGNSA. CDR3 length equals 14 residues. The CDR3 here is CASSFSSGGAAQYF. The CDR3 region has the DNA TGTGCCAGCAGCTTCTCTAGCGGGGGGGCAGCGCAGTATTTT.

This clonotype was seen more than once but under ten times. The chain is built from TRBV28 and TRBJ2-4, with a possible D match to TRBD2 (5 bases). Trimming pared 7 bases from V and 0 bases from J, leaving 13 bases between. The CDR3 totals 15 residues. Per the germline V gene, CDR1 is MDHEN and CDR2 is SYDVKM. CDR3 DNA sequence: TGTGCCAGCACTCCGGGGAGTCTAGCCAAAAACATTCAGTACTTC. Amino acids: CASTPGSLAKNIQYF.

The rearrangement links TRBV29-1 to TRBJ2-4; D perhaps matches TRBD2 (7 bases). Trimming took 7 bases from V and 9 from J, leaving 16 bases between them. CDR1 is SQVTM, CDR2 ANQGSEA, per germline. This CDR3 spans 12 amino acids. The CDR3, as DNA: TGCAGCGGGGGGGGGCCGGGCGGCATTCAGTACTTC. It translates to CSGGGPGGIQYF.

This clonotype appeared a few times. V usage is TRBV19 and J usage is TRBJ2-2; no clear D. The germline V gene has CDR1 LNHDA and CDR2 SQIVND (reference sequence). The CDR3 is made up of 15 amino acids. V lost 2 bases and J lost 1, with 8 bases in between. CDR3 in DNA: TGTGCCAGTAGTATAAGGCTTCTGAACACCGGGGAGCTGTTTTTT. Translating it yields CASSIRLLNTGELFF. The full variable domain, its missing parts supplied by reference TRBV19 and TRBJ2-2, is DGGITQSPKYLFRKEGQNVTLSCEQNLNHDAMYWYRQDPGQGLRLIYYSQIVNDFQKGDIAEGYSVSREKKESFPLTVTSAQKNPTAFYLCASSIRLLNTGELFFGEGSRLTVL.

The J gene is TRBJ2-7, the V gene TRBV29-1; 12 bases match TRBD1. CDR1 and CDR2 from the germline V gene are SQVTM and ANQGSEA. This CDR3 spans 16 amino acids. This chain's CDR3 is CSAMPAGTGGKYEQYF. The CDR3 DNA reads TGCTCAGCGATGCCAGCCGGGACAGGGGGCAAATACGAGCAGTACTTC.

The chain combines TRBV3-1 with TRBJ1-2; 7 bases line up with TRBD1. The CDR3 is 14 amino acids. CDR1 and CDR2 from the germline V gene are LGHDT and YNNKEL (reference sequence). The trim removed 5 bases at V and 8 bases at J, leaving 11 bases unmatched. For the CDR3, the DNA is TGTGCCAGCAGCGGAGCAACGACAGGGACCGGCTACACCTTC. Its protein product is CASSGATTGTGYTF.

The chain joins TRBV20-1 to TRBJ1-5; the D gene is possibly TRBD1 (5 bases). V shed 1 base and J shed 5 bases, with 6 bases lying between them. The V gene's germline CDR1 is DFQATT and CDR2 SNEGSKA (reference sequence). The CDR3 is made up of 12 amino acids. This CDR3 is CSARVGDQPQHF. CDR3 in DNA: TGCAGTGCTAGAGTGGGGGATCAGCCCCAGCATTTT.